Each of the 29 T cell receptor beta chains below was sequenced from the same sample in a study of tumor-infiltrating T cells and Merkel cell polyomavirus. Study-level background: The T cells studied were CD8+ and recognized the Merkel cell polyomavirus KLL epitope.

All patients' tumors stained robustly positive for Merkel cell polyomavirus Large T antigen by immunohistochemistry. Some clones are missing from TCRdb's copy, which holds only in-frame ones; the method was immunoSEQ multiplex PCR. The sample contains some 1,000 clones, more than 75% of which appear only once. Sequenced input: lymph node tissue. The receptors originated from a woman in her 70s with Merkel cell carcinoma.

The chain uses TRBV5-5 and TRBJ1-4; D possibly corresponds to TRBD1 (5 bases). V lost 3 bases and J lost 6, with 6 bases in between. Per the germline V gene, CDR1 is SGHKS and CDR2 is YYEKEE (reference sequence). CDR3 length: 12 amino acids. The CDR3 DNA reads TGTGCCAGCAGCTCGACAGATGAAAAACTGTTTTTT. It translates to CASSSTDEKLFF.

The chain couples TRBV7-2 to TRBJ1-4, with 9 bases aligning to TRBD1. CDR3 length equals 14 residues. Germline values: CDR1 SGHTA, CDR2 FQGNSA. V trimming: 5 bases; J trimming: 10 bases; junction bases outside the gene matches: 8. The CDR3, as DNA: TGTGCCAGCAGCCCAGGGGGGACAGGGCGAAAACTGTTTTTT. Protein sequence: CASSPGGTGRKLFF.

The gene calls are TRBV30 and TRBJ1-5; D gene uncertain. Germline CDR1 and CDR2: GTSNPN and SVGIG (reference sequence). This CDR3 region has 14 residues. Between the trimmed V and J ends, which lost 0 bases and 4 bases, there was a span of 10 bases. CDR3 protein: CAWSVAVINQPQHF. CDR3 nucleotide sequence: TGTGCCTGGAGTGTAGCGGTTATTAATCAGCCCCAGCATTTT.

This clone occurred once. This chain connects TRBV7-6 to TRBJ2-1; D remains unclear. V was trimmed by 1 base and J by 2 bases, leaving 9 bases between them. This CDR3 has 15 residues. Germline assignment: CDR1 SGHVS and CDR2 FNYEAQ. The CDR3 reads CASSLDAVAYNEQFF. DNA of the CDR3: TGTGCCAGCAGCTTAGATGCGGTCGCCTACAATGAGCAGTTCTTC.

The chain couples TRBV5-1 to TRBJ1-5; D remains unclear. The CDR3 is 13 amino acids. Germline assignment: CDR1 SGHRS and CDR2 YFSETQ. With 5 bases removed from V and 7 bases from J, the gap between germline ends came to 13 bases. This CDR3 is CASREGFDQPQHF. CDR3 nucleotide sequence: TGCGCCAGCAGAGAGGGTTTCGACCAGCCCCAGCATTTT.

This sequence joins TRBV10-2 and TRBJ1-2; D is ambiguous. This CDR3 contains 13 residues. The V gene's germline CDR1 is WSHSY and CDR2 SAAADI. Trimming left V 2 bases short and J 4 bases short, with 8 bases between. The CDR3 coding sequence is TGCGCCAGCAGTGAGCGGGGTCGCTATGGCTACACCTTC. Translation: CASSERGRYGYTF.

The V and J genes are TRBV7-2 and TRBJ2-3, with 7 nucleotides matching TRBD2. CDR1 is SGHTA and CDR2 is FQGNSA in the germline V gene. Trimming took 4 bases from V and 8 from J; bases not matched to a gene: 12. The CDR3 consists of 15 residues. The CDR3: CASSSGLVTGGTQYF. CDR3 nucleotides: TGTGCCAGCAGCTCAGGACTAGTCACGGGGGGTACGCAGTATTTT.

The V call is TRBV7-2, the J call TRBJ2-2; D might be TRBD1 (7 bases). V was pared by 5 bases and J by 4 bases, with 11 bases between. The CDR3 has 14 residues. Germline CDR1 SGHTA, CDR2 FQGNSA. The CDR3, as DNA: TGTGCCAGCAGCAATCAGGGGGGCACCGGGGAGCTGTTTTTT. Translation: CASSNQGGTGELFF.

Worth noting for this clone: A read error may account for a junction end that differs from germline. V and J are TRBV5-1 and TRBJ1-3; tentatively, D is TRBD1 (5 bases). This CDR3 has 15 residues. CDR1 and CDR2 (germline): SGHRS, YFSETQ. The CDR3 reads CASREDSDSGNTIYF. The DNA for the CDR3 is TGCGCCAGCAGAGAAGACAGCGACTCTGGAAATACCATATATTTT.

CDR3 protein: CASSLEMAGEQYV. The DNA for the CDR3 is TGCGCCAGCAGCTTGGAGATGGCGGGCGAGCAGTACGTC. The chain couples TRBV5-1 to TRBJ2-7; tentatively, D is TRBD2 (5 bases). The CDR3 runs 13 residues. Germline lookup yields CDR1 SGHRS and CDR2 YFSETQ. V was clipped by 0 bases and J by 6 bases, with 10 bases between them.

This chain joins TRBV10-3 and TRBJ1-1; D is possibly TRBD1 (6 bases). Per germline, CDR1 ENHRY and CDR2 SYGVKD. This CDR3 has 14 amino acids. V shed 6 bases and J shed 7 bases, with 18 bases lying between them. The CDR3 is CAIRQGLAGVEAFF. DNA of the CDR3: TGTGCCATCAGACAGGGACTAGCAGGGGTTGAAGCTTTCTTT.

This sequence joins TRBV4-1 and TRBJ2-3; no clear D. The germline CDR1 and CDR2 sequences are MGHRA and YSYEKL. V was pared by 6 bases and J by 0 bases, with 7 bases between. CDR3 length: 13 residues. CDR3 nucleotides: TGCGCCAGCAGGAGCCCAAGCACAGATACGCAGTATTTT. The encoded protein is CASRSPSTDTQYF.

V usage is TRBV30 and J usage is TRBJ2-1, with TRBD2 matching over 13 bases. The CDR3 has 15 residues. V shed 2 bases and J 9 bases; nucleotides not matched to a gene: 7. CDR1 is GTSNPN and CDR2 is SVGIG in the germline V gene (reference sequence). CDR3 DNA sequence: TGTGCCTGGAGTAGAACTAGCGGGAGGGCGAGTGAGCAGTTCTTC. Protein: CAWSRTSGRASEQFF.

V is TRBV19 and J is TRBJ1-1; possibly TRBD1 for D (6 bases). V lost 7 bases and J 3 bases, leaving 18 bases between the germline ends. Germline V gene sequence: CDR1 LNHDA, CDR2 SQIVND (reference sequence). The CDR3 loop spans 15 amino acids. The CDR3 DNA reads TGTGCCAGTACTACGCTTAGGGGGAAGGACACTGAAGCTTTCTTT. The encoded protein is CASTTLRGKDTEAFF.

The chain recombines TRBV19 with TRBJ2-1; 7 bases map to TRBD2. The V and J ends lost 2 bases and 3 bases, in that order; junction bases with no gene match: 7. This CDR3 region has 16 residues. Germline loops: CDR1 LNHDA, CDR2 SQIVND (reference sequence). The CDR3 region has the DNA TGTGCCAGTAGTATAAGGAGTGGCGGGGGCTACAATGAGCAGTTCTTC. Amino acids: CASSIRSGGGYNEQFF.

The V gene is TRBV5-6, the J gene TRBJ1-5; D gene unclear. The length of the CDR3 is 15 residues. Germline V CDR1 and CDR2: SGHDT, YYEEEE. Trimming removed 4 bases at V and 0 bases at J, with 11 bases between. CDR3 sequence (DNA): TGTGCCAGCAGCCGGGGAGGGTTTAGCAATCAGCCCCAGCATTTT. This gives the protein CASSRGGFSNQPQHF.

This sequence joins TRBV10-3 and TRBJ2-2; TRBD1 matches at 8 bases. The CDR3 is 14 amino acids. Germline V gene data show CDR1 as ENHRY and CDR2 as SYGVKD. V trimming: 6 bases; J trimming: 4 bases; junction bases outside the gene matches: 4. CDR3 loop: CAIRQGAGTGELFF. CDR3 DNA: TGTGCCATCAGGCAGGGGGCGGGCACCGGGGAGCTGTTTTTT.

The J gene is TRBJ2-2, the V gene TRBV7-3; 8 nucleotides agree with TRBD1. Trimming cost V 4 bases and J 0 bases; bases outside gene matches: 16. CDR3 length: 20 amino acids. The germline V gene has CDR1 SGHTA and CDR2 FQGTGA. Here the CDR3 DNA reads TGTGCCAGCAGCTCCCGGTCGACAGGGGTCCTCCTTTCGAACACCGGGGAGCTGTTTTTT. This codes for CASSSRSTGVLLSNTGELFF.

The DNA of the CDR3 is TGTGCCAGCAGCCCGGGGGACTTCAGCATTCAGTACTTC. It specifies CASSPGDFSIQYF. V usage is TRBV11-1 and J usage is TRBJ2-4, with a possible D match to TRBD2 (6 bases). This CDR3 has 13 amino acids. The V end lost 5 bases, the J end lost 9 bases, and 14 bases lay between the germline ends. In germline, CDR1 is SGHAT, CDR2 FQDESV (reference sequence).

This chain links TRBV10-1 with TRBJ2-7; no clear D. The CDR3 spans 14 residues. CDR1 WNHNN and CDR2 SYGVQD come from the germline V gene (reference sequence). Trimming stripped 5 bases from V and 2 bases from J, with 13 bases between. For the CDR3, the DNA is TGCGCCAGCAGTACTGGCGGAATTACCTACGAGCAGTACGTC. Encoded protein: CASSTGGITYEQYV.

The V and J genes are TRBV7-4 and TRBJ2-1, with a possible D match to TRBD1 (5 bases). The CDR3 loop spans 14 amino acids. The germline CDR1 and CDR2 sequences are SGHVT and SQSDAQ. Trimming shortened V by 5 bases and J by 7 bases, and 15 bases separated the two germline ends. The CDR3 sequence is CASSQCRDGNEQFF. The CDR3 region has the DNA TGTGCCAGCAGCCAGTGCAGGGATGGGAATGAGCAGTTCTTC.

V is TRBV6-5 and J is TRBJ2-1; a possible D gene is TRBD1 (6 bases). The V end was cut by 7 bases, the J end by 6 bases, with 19 bases between. Germline V CDR1 and CDR2: MNHEY, SVGAGI. The CDR3 is 15 residues long. CDR3: CASTTGGPTRNEQFF. The CDR3 DNA is TGTGCCAGCACCACTGGGGGCCCCACTCGCAATGAGCAGTTCTTC.

This chain joins TRBV7-2 and TRBJ2-5; tentatively, D is TRBD1 (5 bases). Germline loops: CDR1 SGHTA, CDR2 FQGNSA. CDR3 length: 17 amino acids. Trimming removed 1 base from V and 0 bases from J, with 15 bases in between. The CDR3 protein is CASSLGRGGRDQETQYF. CDR3 sequence (DNA): TGTGCCAGCAGCTTAGGAAGGGGCGGTCGAGACCAAGAGACCCAGTACTTC.

V gene TRBV30 combines with J gene TRBJ2-7; 7 nucleotides agree with TRBD1. Per the germline V gene, CDR1 is GTSNPN and CDR2 is SVGIG (reference sequence). CDR3 length: 11 amino acids. Trimming at V came to 5 bases and at J to 3 bases, leaving 1 base not matched to a gene. CDR3: CAWGDSYEQYF. As DNA, the CDR3 is TGTGCCTGGGGGGACAGCTACGAGCAGTACTTC.

J is TRBJ1-1 and V is TRBV6-5; maybe TRBD1 (6 bases). This CDR3 region has 13 residues. The V end was cut by 5 bases, the J end by 6 bases, with 13 bases between. The germline V gene encodes CDR1 MNHEY and CDR2 SVGAGI. CDR3 residues: CASSQGQSPEAFF. CDR3 nucleotides: TGTGCCAGCAGTCAAGGACAGTCGCCTGAAGCTTTCTTT.

J is TRBJ2-5 and V is TRBV5-1; 14 bases agree with TRBD2. Germline CDR1 is SGHRS and CDR2 is YFSETQ. The trim removed 4 bases at V and 4 bases at J, leaving 9 bases unmatched. There are 17 residues in the CDR3. The CDR3 loop reads CASSEGPGLAGVETQYF. The CDR3 region has the DNA TGCGCCAGCAGCGAAGGGCCGGGACTAGCGGGAGTAGAGACCCAGTACTTC.

The chain's CDR3 is CSVGSRTDYGYTF. The CDR3 bases are TGCAGCGTCGGATCGCGGACAGACTATGGCTACACCTTC. The chain employs TRBV29-1 and TRBJ1-2; possible D gene TRBD1, 6 bases. Germline V gene lookup returns CDR1 SQVTM and CDR2 ANQGSEA. V was trimmed by 6 bases and J by 3 bases, leaving 14 bases between them. The CDR3 has 13 amino acids.

The V and J genes are TRBV9 and TRBJ1-3, with 7 bases lining up with TRBD1. The CDR3 has 15 residues. After removal of 4 bases from V and 0 bases from J, the junction contained 4 bases not matched to a gene. Germline V gene sequence: CDR1 SGDLS, CDR2 YYNGEE. CDR3 sequence (DNA): TGTGCCAGCAGCTCCCGGACAGGCTCTGGAAACACCATATATTTT. As protein: CASSSRTGSGNTIYF.

The rearrangement links TRBV27 to TRBJ1-1, with D tentatively TRBD1 (6 bases). Germline CDR1 reads MNHEY; CDR2 reads SMNVEV (reference sequence). The CDR3 spans 14 residues. V shed 5 bases and J shed 3 bases, with 13 bases lying between them. CDR3 bases: TGTGCCAGCAGTCCATTACAGGGCGACACTGAAGCTTTCTTT. It translates to CASSPLQGDTEAFF.